This T cell receptor beta chain was sequenced in a study of T cell responses to AZD1222 COVID-19 vaccine. TCRdb keeps only in-frame clones here, not all; method: immunoSEQ multiplex PCR. The table lists about 56,000 clones, around 88% of them singletons, with less than 8.5% in the top ten. This material consisted of peripheral blood, taken 28 days after the second AZD1222 dose. This TCR derives from an adult who received the AZD1222 COVID-19 vaccine.

The CDR3 reads CASSPSSGGGNQPQHF. In nucleotides, the CDR3 is TGTGCCAGCTCACCGTCCTCTGGCGGGGGCAATCAGCCCCAGCATTTT. V usage is TRBV18 and J usage is TRBJ1-5, with D uncertain. This CDR3 has 16 amino acids. Between the trimmed V and J ends, which lost 3 bases and 2 bases, there was a span of 14 bases. The V gene's germline CDR1 is KGHSH and CDR2 LQKENI.